This T cell receptor (beta chain) was recovered during a study of identical twins. Study-wide findings and caveats: In beta out-of-frame sequences, the excess sharing between twins was weaker.

Germline V gene lookup returns CDR1 MNHEY and CDR2 SMNVEV (reference sequence). The length of the CDR3 is 17 residues. V shed 10 bases, J shed 5 bases, and the junction held 16 bases outside the gene matches. MiXCR, run by TCRdb on the 5' RACE reads, gives a single entry per CDR3 protein. The data contain 1.5 million to 2 million distinct CDR3 sequences, less than 40% of them singletons. This clonotype was found a few times. Its antigen is not identified. Input material: cord blood. This receptor was taken from a newborn girl in good health. The genes are TRBV27 and TRBJ2-1, with 11 positions matching TRBD2. The CDR3 nucleotides are TGTGCCACAAACCCACTAGCGGGAGTGGAAAGGAACAATGAGCAGTTCTTC. Translated, it gives CATNPLAGVERNNEQFF.